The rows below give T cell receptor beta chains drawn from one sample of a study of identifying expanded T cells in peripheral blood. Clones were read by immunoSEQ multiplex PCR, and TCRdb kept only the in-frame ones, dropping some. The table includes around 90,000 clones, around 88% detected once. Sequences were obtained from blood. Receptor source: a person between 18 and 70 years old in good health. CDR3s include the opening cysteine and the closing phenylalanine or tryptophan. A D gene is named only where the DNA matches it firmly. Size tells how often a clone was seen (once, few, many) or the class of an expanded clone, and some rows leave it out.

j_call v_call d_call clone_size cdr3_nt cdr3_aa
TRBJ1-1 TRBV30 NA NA TGTGCCTGGAGTGTAAGGACGGGGAACACTGAAGCTTTCTTT CAWSVRTGNTEAFF
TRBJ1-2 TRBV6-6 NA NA TGTGCCAGCAGTTACTCTCCCGGTCAGAACTATGGCTACACCTTC CASSYSPGQNYGYTF
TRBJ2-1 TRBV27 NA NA TGTGCCAGCAGTTTGGGGATGACTGAGCAGTTCTTC CASSLGMTEQFF
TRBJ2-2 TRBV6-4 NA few TGTGCCAGCAGTGAATCTAGCGCGAACACCGGGGAGCTGTTTTTT CASSESSANTGELFF
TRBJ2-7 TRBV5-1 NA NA TGCGCCAGCAGCCCGGAGGGACACGAGCAGTACTTC CASSPEGHEQYF
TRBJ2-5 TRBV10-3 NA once TGTGCCATCAGTGAAATGGAGTGGGAGACCCAGTACTTC CAISEMEWETQYF
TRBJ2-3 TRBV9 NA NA TGTGCCAGCAGCGCGTCCCTGGACAGCACAGATACGCAGTATTTT CASSASLDSTDTQYF
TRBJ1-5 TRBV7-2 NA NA TGTGCCAGCAGCTTAGAGGCGGGGCGGCTCGATCAGCCCCAGCATTTT CASSLEAGRLDQPQHF
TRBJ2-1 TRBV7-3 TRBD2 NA TGTGCCAGCAGCCCCGGGACTAGCGGCTACAATGAGCAGTTCTTC CASSPGTSGYNEQFF
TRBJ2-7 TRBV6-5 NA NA TGTGCCAGCAGTTACCGGGGGGCCCACGAGCAGTACTTC CASSYRGAHEQYF
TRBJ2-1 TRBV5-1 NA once TGCGCCAGCAGCTTCGGCTCCGGATACAATGAGCAGTTCTTC CASSFGSGYNEQFF
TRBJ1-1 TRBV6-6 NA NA TGTGCCAGCAGTTACGGGGCAGGGAAGGACACTGAAGCTTTCTTT CASSYGAGKDTEAFF
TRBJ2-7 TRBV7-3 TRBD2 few TGTGCCAGCAGGGTCCTGGCTAGCGGGGGCAACGAGCAGTACTTC CASRVLASGGNEQYF
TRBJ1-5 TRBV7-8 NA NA TGTGCCAGCAGCTTAGGCGATAGCAATCAGCCCCAGCATTTT CASSLGDSNQPQHF
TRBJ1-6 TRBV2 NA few TGTGCCAGCAGTGTCCTTAATTCACCCCTCCACTTT CASSVLNSPLHF
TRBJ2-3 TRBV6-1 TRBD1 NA TGTGCCAGCAGGGGGGTCACAGGGGGAGATACGCAGTATTTT CASRGVTGGDTQYF
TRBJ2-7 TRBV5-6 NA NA TGTGCCAGCAGCTTAGGTCCAGGGGGGCCCGAGCAGTACTTC CASSLGPGGPEQYF
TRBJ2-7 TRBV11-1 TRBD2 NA TGTGCCAGCAGCTATGGAGGACTAGCGGGGACCCGGACCTACGAGCAGTACTTC CASSYGGLAGTRTYEQYF
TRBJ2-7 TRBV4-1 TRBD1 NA TGCGCCAGCAGCCAAGGACAGGGGAGCTACGAGCAGTACTTC CASSQGQGSYEQYF
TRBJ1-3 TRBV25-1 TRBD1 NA TGTGCCAGCAGTGGATGGACAGGGGGCGAAGTGAGTGGAAACACCATATATTTT CASSGWTGGEVSGNTIYF
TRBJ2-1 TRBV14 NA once TGTGCCAGCAGCCACTTGGAACCGAACGGGTTTGAGCAGTTCTTC CASSHLEPNGFEQFF
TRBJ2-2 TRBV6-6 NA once TGTGCCAGCAGTTCGCAGGGGGGAAACACCGGGGAGCTGTTTTTT CASSSQGGNTGELFF